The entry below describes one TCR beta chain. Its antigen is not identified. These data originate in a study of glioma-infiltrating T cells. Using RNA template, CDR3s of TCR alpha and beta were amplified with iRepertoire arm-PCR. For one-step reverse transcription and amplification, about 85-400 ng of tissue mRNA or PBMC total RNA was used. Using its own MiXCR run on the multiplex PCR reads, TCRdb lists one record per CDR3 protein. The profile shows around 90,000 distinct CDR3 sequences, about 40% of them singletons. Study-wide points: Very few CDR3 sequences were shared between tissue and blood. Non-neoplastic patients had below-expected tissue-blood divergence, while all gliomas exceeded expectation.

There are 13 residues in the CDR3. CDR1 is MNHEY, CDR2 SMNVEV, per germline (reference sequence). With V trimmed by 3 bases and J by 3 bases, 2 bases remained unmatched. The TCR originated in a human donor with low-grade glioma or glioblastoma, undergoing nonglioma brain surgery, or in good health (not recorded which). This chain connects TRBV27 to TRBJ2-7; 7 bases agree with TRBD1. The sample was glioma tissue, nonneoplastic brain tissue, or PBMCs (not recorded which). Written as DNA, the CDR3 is TGTGCCAGCAGTTTGACAGGGATCTACGAGCAGTACTTC. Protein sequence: CASSLTGIYEQYF.